This T cell receptor beta chain was retrieved from a study of stem cell transplantation in POMP-related autoinflammatory disease listed by TCRdb under 2021. Regarding the research as a whole: According to the study's hypothesis, the TRB repertoire gets skewed because defective thymoproteasomes impair MHC class I-dependent CD8+ T-cell differentiation and positive selection. To find out how POMP deficiency affects T-cell receptor beta repertoire diversity and CDR3 characteristics, high-throughput TRB sequencing was used. What the authors observed across the whole study: PRAID patients trended toward lower TRB diversity and higher clonality across all analyzed T-cell subsets. Statistical significance for the trend toward lower diversity and increased clonality in PRAID patients was reached only for regulatory T cells. A restricted number of unique TRB V-J gene pairings was observed in PRAID patients.

Relative to germline, V is missing 2 bases and J is missing 9 bases, with 9 bases of the junction outside any gene match. The CDR3 numbers 16 residues from cysteine through phenylalanine. Only the CDR3 portion is preserved as DNA: 48 bases, with reading frame beginning at the first base. Via the germline V gene, CDR1 is SGHAT and CDR2 FQNNGV. A note on this clone: This receptor's antigen is unknown. Base qualities are not recorded, but no much larger clone differs from it by a single base.

The library was prepared using the immunoSEQ multiplex PCR assay. For the original study's pipeline: Shannon entropy, which accounts for clonal size distribution, was used to quantify repertoire diversity. The Gini-Simpson index (Simpson_1-D) was used to measure inequality of clonotype distribution. The source is immuneACCESS, and TCRdb retained only in-frame sequences with V and J called. Part of the clones is not carried over; for the studies checked, unresolved V genes explain less than half of this, and the remainder is unexplained. D and trimming were read from the DNA, whereas the V and J calls and clone size are those reported in that table. The sample table contains fewer than 1,500 clones; only one count was recorded for roughly 80% of them. Of the sample, 10% to 15% is held by the ten largest clones. Before TRB sequencing, the T-cell subsets, namely conventional T cells, CD8+ T cells, regulatory T cells, and T follicular helper cells, were sorted.

This chain joins TRBV11-2 to TRBJ1-6, with 8 bases aligning to TRBD1. Sequencing was carried out using CD8+ T cells from PBMCs. This sequence originates from a human donor in good health. The CDR3 corresponds to CASSLNTGGYSSPLHF. The DNA sequence follows: TGTGCCAGCAGCTTAAATACAGGGGGATACAGTTCACCCCTCCACTTT. With all but the CDR3 taken from the reference TRBV11-2 and TRBJ1-6 genes, the full variable domain is: EAGVAQSPRYKIIEKRQSVAFWCNPISGHATLYWYQQILGQGPKLLIQFQNNGVVDDSQLPKDRFSAERLKGVDSTLKIQPAKLEDSAVYLCASSLNTGGYSSPLHFGNGTRLTVT.